Below, 15 T cell receptor beta chains from the same sample are listed, as sequenced in a study of TIL therapy for anti-PD-1-resistant metastatic lung cancer. The libraries were made with immunoSEQ v3. TCRdb's copy holds only in-frame clones and misses some; the assay was immunoSEQ multiplex PCR. The sample shows approximately 45,000 clones, roughly 78% of them seen only once. The time point was: pre-treatment sample, taken before nivolumab and TIL therapy. The sample was blood, taken at baseline. The receptors shown here come from a man between 65 and 85 years old with non-small cell lung cancer.

The chain uses TRBV11-1 and TRBJ2-7; either TRBD1 or TRBD2 may supply D (5 bases each). CDR1 SGHAT and CDR2 FQDESV come from the germline V gene (reference sequence). CDR3 length: 15 amino acids. V was pared by 0 bases and J by 3 bases, with 12 bases between. As DNA, the CDR3 is TGTGCCAGCAGCTTAGCGGGGAAGGGACGCTACGAGCAGTACTTC. Translating it yields CASSLAGKGRYEQYF.

V usage is TRBV7-9 and J usage is TRBJ2-7; D remains ambiguous. The length of the CDR3 is 13 residues. Looked up from germline, CDR1 is SEHNR and CDR2 is FQNEAQ (reference sequence). The germline V and J ends were trimmed by 4 bases and 3 bases, with 10 bases remaining between them. The CDR3 region has the DNA TGTGCCAGCAGCTGGCAGATCGGCTACGAGCAGTACTTC. Translating gives CASSWQIGYEQYF.

As for this clone: Compared with germline, one end of the junction differs, possibly owing to a read error. The CDR3 DNA is TGTGCCAGCAGCTCAAAGCTACAACCGAACATTGAAGCTTTCTTT. Its protein product is CASSSKLQPNIEAFF. V and J are TRBV7-9 and TRBJ1-1; D remains ambiguous. CDR3 size: 15 residues. Germline V gene lookup returns CDR1 SEHNR and CDR2 FQNEAQ (reference sequence).

The J gene is TRBJ2-7, the V gene TRBV28; 8 nucleotides match TRBD2. Germline-derived CDR1 and CDR2 are MDHEN and SYDVKM. There are 13 residues in the CDR3. Germline trimming cut 8 bases from V and 3 bases from J; bases unmatched to any gene: 6. The CDR3 bases are TGTGCCAGCGCGGGAGGAGGGCTCTACGAGCAGTACTTC. It is translated as CASAGGGLYEQYF.

The chain couples TRBV28 to TRBJ2-1; D is undetermined. The CDR3 consists of 12 residues. CDR1 and CDR2 from the germline V gene are MDHEN and SYDVKM. V was pared by 7 bases and J by 9 bases, with 13 bases between. This CDR3 reads CASTSRAREQFF. The CDR3 DNA reads as TGTGCCAGCACCTCTAGGGCACGTGAGCAGTTCTTC.

This chain joins TRBV14 and TRBJ1-1, with TRBD1 matching 8 bases. This CDR3 spans 15 amino acids. The junction had 11 bases not matched to a gene; V was cut back by 5 bases and J by 6 bases. The germline CDR1 and CDR2 sequences are SGHDN and FVKESK. The CDR3 nucleotides read TGTGCCAGCAGCACTCGGACAGGGAAATGGGCTGAAGCTTTCTTT. Translating it yields CASSTRTGKWAEAFF.

V gene TRBV5-1 combines with J gene TRBJ2-2, with D hard to call. Per the germline V gene, CDR1 is SGHRS and CDR2 is YFSETQ. The CDR3 spans 14 residues. V lost 0 bases, J lost 2 bases, and 5 bases lay in between. The CDR3 protein is CASSLAGNTGELFF. The CDR3 bases are TGCGCCAGCAGCTTGGCCGGAAACACCGGGGAGCTGTTTTTT.

This clone was seen a single time. V is TRBV30 and J is TRBJ2-3; the D gene is possibly TRBD1 (6 bases). Trimming shortened V by 2 bases and J by 12 bases, and 21 bases separated the two germline ends. CDR1 and CDR2 from the germline V gene are GTSNPN and SVGIG (reference sequence). CDR3 length: 14 residues. This chain's CDR3 is CAWSTGHKGGNQYF. CDR3 sequence (DNA): TGTGCCTGGAGTACGGGACATAAAGGTGGGAACCAGTATTTT.

V gene TRBV28 combines with J gene TRBJ2-1; tentatively, D is TRBD2 (5 bases). Trimming removed 10 bases from V and 5 bases from J, with 12 bases in between. Germline CDR1 is MDHEN and CDR2 is SYDVKM. The CDR3 consists of 12 residues. The CDR3 bases are TGTGCCACACTAGGGTACGACAATGAGCAGTTCTTC. Encoded protein: CATLGYDNEQFF.

The rearrangement joins TRBV5-1 to TRBJ1-1; 8 positions agree with TRBD1. Germline lookup yields CDR1 SGHRS and CDR2 YFSETQ. The CDR3 consists of 15 residues. V was pared by 4 bases and J by 3 bases, with 8 bases of the junction left unmatched. The CDR3 loop reads CASSTGQGGYTEAFF. The CDR3 DNA is TGCGCCAGCAGCACAGGACAGGGAGGGTACACTGAAGCTTTCTTT.

The rearrangement uses TRBV4-1 and TRBJ2-3, with 10 positions matching TRBD2. CDR1 and CDR2 (germline): MGHRA, YSYEKL. After removal of 7 bases from V and 1 base from J, the junction contained 17 bases not matched to a gene. The CDR3 spans 19 residues. For the CDR3, the DNA is TGCGCCAGCACCCCCCGGGGGCTAGCGGGAGTCGGGGGCACAGATACGCAGTATTTT. Translation gives CASTPRGLAGVGGTDTQYF.

This chain connects TRBV27 to TRBJ2-1; TRBD2 agrees at 7 bases. CDR3 size: 15 residues. With 6 bases clipped from V and 4 bases from J, the junction kept 9 bases outside the gene matches. Germline V gene data show CDR1 as MNHEY and CDR2 as SMNVEV (reference sequence). In DNA, the CDR3 is TGTGCCAGCAGACCCGGTGCTAGCGGATACAATGAGCAGTTCTTC. Translated, it gives CASRPGASGYNEQFF.

V and J are TRBV7-2 and TRBJ1-4, with D possibly being TRBD1 (5 bases). V was trimmed by 1 base and J by 7 bases, leaving 13 bases between them. There are 15 residues in the CDR3. Germline V gene data show CDR1 as SGHTA and CDR2 as FQGNSA. CDR3 amino acids: CASSLDWGVGEKLFF. The CDR3 bases are TGTGCCAGCAGCTTAGATTGGGGCGTCGGTGAAAAACTGTTTTTT. Full variable domain (remainder filled in from reference TRBV7-2 and TRBJ1-4): GAGVSQSPSNKVTEKGKDVELRCDPISGHTALYWYRQSLGQGLEFLIYFQGNSAPDKSGLPSDRFSAERTGGSVSTLTIQRTQQEDSAVYLCASSLDWGVGEKLFFGSGTQLSVL.

In its sample, this clone was seen once. The chain carries TRBV27 and TRBJ1-2; 7 nucleotides align to TRBD1. The CDR3 runs 13 residues. The V and J ends lost 5 bases and 4 bases, in that order; junction bases with no gene match: 4. Germline CDR1 and CDR2: MNHEY and SMNVEV (reference sequence). CDR3 residues: CASSATGLYGYTF. DNA of the CDR3: TGTGCCAGCAGTGCGACAGGGCTCTATGGCTACACCTTC.

This clone appeared once. V usage is TRBV19 and J usage is TRBJ2-3; D remains unclear. The length of the CDR3 is 14 residues. Germline CDR1 is LNHDA and CDR2 is SQIVND (reference sequence). V lost 5 bases and J 6 bases, leaving 15 bases between the germline ends. CDR3 in amino acids: CASSLRGPEDTQYF. CDR3 DNA sequence: TGTGCCAGTAGTCTCCGAGGACCAGAGGATACGCAGTATTTT.